The 12 T cell receptor beta chains below come from one sample, sequenced in a study of cytomegalovirus exposure and HLA in healthy donors (dated by TCRdb to 2015 to 2018). Libraries were made using the immunoSEQ multiplex PCR assay. A mixture of 60 forward primers for TCR Vbeta segments and 13 reverse primers for TCR Jbeta segments was used in the multiplex PCR. The immuneACCESS repertoire file appears here via TCRdb, limited to in-frame rearrangements. These files lack a portion of the clones; in checked studies, under half of the deficit traces to unresolved V genes, and the cause of the others is not known. The sample yields hundreds of thousands of clones; around four fifths were counted once. Jointly, the top ten make up 0.58% of the sample. Specimen: PBMCs. Receptor source: a woman in her 40s in good health and CMV-seronegative.

The chain has TRBV29-1 and TRBJ2-7, with unresolved D. In germline, CDR1 is SQVTM, CDR2 ANQGSEA. Trimming took off 5 bases at V and 2 bases at J, with 16 bases between the two ends. CDR3 size: 14 residues. CDR3 in amino acids: CSVQLERRPYEQYF. The CDR3 DNA sequence: TGCAGCGTTCAACTCGAGAGGAGACCCTACGAGCAGTACTTC.

This clone has a handful of counts. This sequence joins TRBV6-6 and TRBJ1-4, with 8 bases fitting TRBD1. The CDR3 sequence is 15 residues long. Losses at the gene ends were 4 bases for V and 3 bases for J; bases not matched to a gene: 4. CDR1 MNHNY and CDR2 SVGAGI come from the germline V gene (reference sequence). CDR3 in DNA: TGTGCCAGCAGTTCTGACAGGGGATCTAATGAAAAACTGTTTTTT. It encodes CASSSDRGSNEKLFF.

The rearrangement uses TRBV13 and TRBJ1-5; 7 bases are shared with TRBD1. Germline CDR1 PRHDT, CDR2 FYEKMQ (reference sequence). V was pared by 4 bases and J by 6 bases, with 3 bases of the junction left unmatched. The CDR3 runs to 13 residues. CDR3 amino acids: CASSSTGTQPQHF. The CDR3 region has the DNA TGTGCCAGCAGCTCGACAGGGACTCAGCCCCAGCATTTT.

The genes are TRBV11-3 and TRBJ2-5; TRBD2 matches at 9 bases. CDR1 and CDR2 from the germline V gene are SGHNT and YENEEA. V lost 0 bases to trimming and J lost 4 bases; unmatched junction nucleotides: 9. This CDR3 contains 17 residues. The CDR3 sequence: CASSLDTSGTSPETQYF. CDR3 nucleotides: TGTGCCAGCAGCTTAGATACCTCCGGGACTAGCCCAGAGACCCAGTACTTC.

This sequence joins TRBV19 and TRBJ1-5; D gene uncertain. This CDR3 is 15 amino acids long. The V gene lost 5 bases and the J gene lost 2 bases, with 13 bases spanning the gap. CDR1 LNHDA and CDR2 SQIVND come from the germline V gene (reference sequence). The CDR3 nucleotides are TGTGCCAGTAGTGGACTGTTGGGAGGCAATCAGCCCCAGCATTTT. Amino acids: CASSGLLGGNQPQHF.

The genes are TRBV6-1 and TRBJ2-7; 7 bases agree with TRBD1. The CDR3 is 14 residues long. The V gene end was trimmed by 5 bases and the J gene end by 3 bases; junction bases not matched to a gene: 7. Germline assignment: CDR1 MNHNS and CDR2 SASEGT. The CDR3 DNA reads as TGTGCCAGCAGTCCGGACAGGTTTCTCTACGAGCAGTACTTC. Protein: CASSPDRFLYEQYF.

The chain is built from TRBV9 and TRBJ2-3; D perhaps matches TRBD2 (6 bases). Germline lookup yields CDR1 SGDLS and CDR2 YYNGEE. V was trimmed by 4 bases and J by 3 bases, leaving 21 bases between them. The CDR3 consists of 17 residues. DNA for the CDR3: TGTGCCAGCAGCACCTCAAAGGTGGGGGGTCCTACAGATACGCAGTATTTT. Protein sequence: CASSTSKVGGPTDTQYF.

V gene TRBV30 combines with J gene TRBJ2-1, with a possible D match to TRBD2 (6 bases). Germline CDR1 and CDR2: GTSNPN and SVGIG (reference sequence). This CDR3 is built from 11 residues. Trimming took off 0 bases at V and 12 bases at J, with 9 bases between the two ends. CDR3 residues: CAWSVLGGQFF. The DNA of the CDR3 is TGTGCCTGGAGTGTACTGGGGGGGCAGTTCTTC. The full variable domain, with the rest looked up from reference TRBV30 and TRBJ2-1, is SQTIHQWPATLVQPVGSPLSLECTVEGTSNPNLYWYRQAAGRGLQLLFYSVGIGQISSEVPQNLSASRPQDRQFILSSKKLLLSDSGFYLCAWSVLGGQFFGPGTRLTVL.

The CDR3, as DNA: TGTGCCAGTAGGACAAACAGCTACGAGCAGTACTTC. Protein sequence: CASRTNSYEQYF. This chain connects TRBV2 to TRBJ2-7; D is possibly TRBD1 (5 bases). Germline V lookup: CDR1 SNHLY, CDR2 FYNNEI. The CDR3 length is 12 residues. V gave up 9 bases and J gave up 3 bases, with 12 bases separating them.

The chain carries TRBV19 and TRBJ2-1; TRBD2 is a possible D gene (6 bases). This CDR3 comprises 15 residues. Trimming removed 3 bases at V and 0 bases at J, with 9 bases between. The germline CDR1 and CDR2 sequences are LNHDA and SQIVND (reference sequence). The CDR3 spells CASSMEGSSYNEQFF. The CDR3 nucleotides are TGTGCCAGTAGTATGGAGGGGAGCTCCTACAATGAGCAGTTCTTC.

The chain is built from TRBV6-1 and TRBJ1-1, with 7 nucleotides matching TRBD1. V was pared by 3 bases and J by 4 bases, with 2 bases of the junction left unmatched. This CDR3 is built from 13 residues. Germline CDR1 reads MNHNS; CDR2 reads SASEGT. Written as DNA, the CDR3 is TGTGCCAGCAGTGACTCAGGGGGCACTGAAGCTTTCTTT. It encodes CASSDSGGTEAFF.

The chain carries TRBV10-3 and TRBJ2-1; D might be TRBD1 (8 bases). The V gene lost 5 bases and the J gene lost 6 bases, with 20 bases spanning the gap. The germline V gene encodes CDR1 ENHRY and CDR2 SYGVKD. The CDR3 consists of 16 residues. CDR3 sequence (DNA): TGTGCCATCAGTCCCCTCGGACAGGGAGGGAGCAATGAGCAGTTCTTC. Protein sequence: CAISPLGQGGSNEQFF.